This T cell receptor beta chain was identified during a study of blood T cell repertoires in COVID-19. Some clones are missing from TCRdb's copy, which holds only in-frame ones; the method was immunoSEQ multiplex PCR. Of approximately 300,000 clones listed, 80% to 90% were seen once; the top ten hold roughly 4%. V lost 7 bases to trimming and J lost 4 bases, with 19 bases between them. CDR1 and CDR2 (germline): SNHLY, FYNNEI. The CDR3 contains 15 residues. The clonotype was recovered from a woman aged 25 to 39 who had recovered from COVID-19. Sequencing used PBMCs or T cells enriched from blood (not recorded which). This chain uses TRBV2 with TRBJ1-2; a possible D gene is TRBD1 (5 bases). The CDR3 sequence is CASTPARGGIYGYTF. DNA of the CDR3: TGTGCCAGCACTCCGGCTAGGGGTGGAATCTATGGCTACACCTTC.